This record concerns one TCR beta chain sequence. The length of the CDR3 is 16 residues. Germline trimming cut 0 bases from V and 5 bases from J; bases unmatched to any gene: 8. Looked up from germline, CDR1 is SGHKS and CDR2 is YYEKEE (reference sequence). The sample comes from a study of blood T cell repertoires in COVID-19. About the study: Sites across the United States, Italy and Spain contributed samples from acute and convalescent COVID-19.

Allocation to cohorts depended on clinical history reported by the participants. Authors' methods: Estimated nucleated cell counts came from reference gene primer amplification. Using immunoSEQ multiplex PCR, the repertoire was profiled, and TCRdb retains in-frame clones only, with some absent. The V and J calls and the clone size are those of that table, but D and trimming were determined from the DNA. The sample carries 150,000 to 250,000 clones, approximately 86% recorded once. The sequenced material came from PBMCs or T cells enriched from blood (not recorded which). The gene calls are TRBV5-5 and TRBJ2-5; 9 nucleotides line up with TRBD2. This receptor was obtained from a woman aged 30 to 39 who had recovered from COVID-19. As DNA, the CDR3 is TGTGCCAGCAGCTTGGGTCCGGCGGGGGGGCCGGAGACCCAGTACTTC. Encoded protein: CASSLGPAGGPETQYF.